Below are 21 T cell receptor beta chains sequenced from a single sample in a study of T-cell reconstitution after alpha-beta-depleted transplantation in children. TCRbeta library preparation incorporated unique molecular identifiers. From the PCR reads, TCRdb called clonotypes with MiXCR, one entry per CDR3 protein. This table has fewer than 750,000 distinct CDR3 sequences, under 25% appearing once. This material consisted of PBMCs, mostly from graft donor cells, taken 360 days after TCRalphabeta/CD19-depleted stem cell transplant. The receptors shown here come from a boy in the first two years of life who had a stem cell transplant for acute myeloid leukemia, so the T cells may come from the graft donor.

This clonotype has just a few counts. The rearrangement links TRBV5-4 to TRBJ2-7; 12 bases fit TRBD2. This CDR3 is built from 15 residues. Germline CDR1 is SGHNT and CDR2 is YYREEE (reference sequence). The V gene end was trimmed by 4 bases and the J gene end by 2 bases; junction bases not matched to a gene: 4. The CDR3 here is CASSRLAGDPYEQYF. The CDR3 coding sequence is TGTGCCAGCAGCCGACTAGCGGGGGACCCCTACGAGCAGTACTTC.

This clonotype has more than one count but fewer than ten. This rearrangement joins TRBV6-1 to TRBJ1-3; D unresolved. CDR1 is MNHNS and CDR2 is SASEGT in the germline V gene. The CDR3 sequence is 13 residues long. Trimming took 5 bases from V and 6 from J, leaving 11 bases between them. CDR3 bases: TGTGCCAGCAGTATCGCTCCTAAAAACACCATATATTTT. This gives the protein CASSIAPKNTIYF.

There are a few counts of this clonotype. The chain couples TRBV6-4 to TRBJ2-1; maybe TRBD2 (7 bases). This CDR3 is built from 15 residues. From germline, CDR1 is MRHNA and CDR2 SNTAGT. V lost 6 bases and J lost 0, with 12 bases in between. This CDR3 reads CASSHREGSYNEQFF. The CDR3 DNA sequence: TGTGCCAGCAGCCACAGGGAGGGCTCCTACAATGAGCAGTTCTTC.

The chain recombines TRBV24-1 with TRBJ2-1; possibly TRBD1 for D (6 bases). CDR1 is KGHDR, CDR2 SFDVKD, per germline. The length of the CDR3 is 13 residues. V lost 11 bases and J 7 bases, leaving 17 bases between the germline ends. CDR3 amino acids: CAILDRRQNEQFF. DNA for the CDR3: TGTGCCATCCTCGACAGGAGACAGAATGAGCAGTTCTTC.

This clonotype was seen ten or more times. The chain employs TRBV18 and TRBJ2-1; unclear D gene. Germline CDR1 reads KGHSH; CDR2 reads LQKENI. CDR3 length: 16 residues. The V and J ends lost 1 base and 2 bases respectively, with 12 bases between them. DNA for the CDR3: TGTGCCAGCTCACCACAGGGTACGTTGACCTACAATGAGCAGTTCTTC. It yields the protein CASSPQGTLTYNEQFF.

Here the CDR3 reads CASSAPNTPGYEQYF. The CDR3 nucleotides read TGTGCCAGCAGTGCCCCAAATACCCCAGGATACGAGCAGTACTTC. The chain joins TRBV25-1 to TRBJ2-7; D gene ambiguous. This CDR3 is built from 15 residues. The V gene lost 4 bases and the J gene lost 4 bases, with 17 bases spanning the gap. Per the germline V gene, CDR1 is MGHDK and CDR2 is SYGVNS.

V is TRBV24-1 and J is TRBJ2-1; D gene unclear. Trimming stripped 2 bases from V and 6 bases from J, with 7 bases between. Germline-derived CDR1 and CDR2 are KGHDR and SFDVKD. The CDR3 runs to 13 residues. The CDR3 DNA follows: TGTGCCACCAGTGATTACGACACCAATGAGCAGTTCTTC. Its protein is CATSDYDTNEQFF.

This clonotype has ten or more counts. V gene TRBV11-1 combines with J gene TRBJ2-1; TRBD2 aligns across 9 bases. The germline gives CDR1 SGHAT, CDR2 FQDESV (reference sequence). After removal of 5 bases from V and 2 bases from J, the junction contained 7 bases not matched to a gene. This CDR3 has 16 amino acids. CDR3 bases: TGTGCCAGCAGCCCCCTTAGCGGGGGAGCCTACAATGAGCAGTTCTTC. Translation: CASSPLSGGAYNEQFF.

The chain links TRBV5-1 to TRBJ2-1; the D gene is possibly TRBD2 (6 bases). V was pared by 2 bases and J by 3 bases, with 15 bases between. Germline loops: CDR1 SGHRS, CDR2 YFSETQ. The CDR3 has 16 residues. This CDR3 is CASSFGPQDYYNEQFF. The CDR3 bases are TGCGCCAGCAGCTTCGGCCCTCAGGACTACTACAATGAGCAGTTCTTC.

The table lists this clonotype with many counts. The chain employs TRBV18 and TRBJ1-6, with TRBD1 matching 7 bases. Trimming cost V 3 bases and J 11 bases; bases outside gene matches: 7. The V gene's germline CDR1 is KGHSH and CDR2 LQKENI. The CDR3 contains 14 residues. CDR3 nucleotide sequence: TGTGCCAGCTCACCCCGGGACAGCTCGACACCCCTCCACTTT. It encodes CASSPRDSSTPLHF. Based on the CDR3 plus reference TRBV18 and TRBJ1-6, the full variable domain is NAGVMQNPRHLVRRRGQEARLRCSPMKGHSHVYWYRQLPEEGLKFMVYLQKENIIDESGMPKERFSAEFPKEGPSILRIQQVVRGDSAAYFCASSPRDSSTPLHFGNGTRLTVT.

This clonotype came up a few times. This sequence joins TRBV28 and TRBJ2-5; D not resolved. Per the germline V gene, CDR1 is MDHEN and CDR2 is SYDVKM. Trimming stripped 2 bases from V and 2 bases from J, with 6 bases between. This CDR3 has 13 residues. As DNA, the CDR3 is TGTGCCAGCAGTTTACATCTTCAAGAGACCCAGTACTTC. It yields the protein CASSLHLQETQYF. Combining the CDR3 with reference TRBV28 and TRBJ2-5 gives the whole variable domain DVKVTQSSRYLVKRTGEKVFLECVQDMDHENMFWYRQDPGLGLRLIYFSYDVKMKEKGDIPEGYSVSREKKERFSLILESASTNQTSMYLCASSLHLQETQYFGPGTRLLVL.

At least ten counts were recorded for this clonotype. The chain links TRBV29-1 to TRBJ2-4; TRBD1 agrees at 10 bases. The length of the CDR3 is 13 residues. The germline gives CDR1 SQVTM, CDR2 ANQGSEA. V was clipped by 3 bases and J by 7 bases; unmatched bases: 3. CDR3 protein: CSVEGQGRNIQYF. The CDR3, as DNA: TGCAGCGTTGAGGGACAGGGGAGGAACATTCAGTACTTC.

The sample holds many counts of this clonotype. The V gene is TRBV4-2, the J gene TRBJ2-2, with D uncertain. Germline V gene sequence: CDR1 LGHNA, CDR2 YNFKEQ. Trimming shortened V by 0 bases and J by 7 bases, and 15 bases separated the two germline ends. CDR3 length equals 16 residues. The CDR3 region is CASSQEARLVLGELFF. The DNA of the CDR3 is TGTGCCAGCAGCCAAGAAGCTCGGCTAGTGCTCGGGGAGCTGTTTTTT.

At least ten counts were recorded for this clonotype. CDR3 amino acids: CASSFGQDTYNEQFF. In DNA, the CDR3 is TGTGCCAGCAGTTTCGGACAGGATACCTACAATGAGCAGTTCTTC. This chain joins TRBV6-2 or TRBV6-3 and TRBJ2-1, with 7 bases matching TRBD1. The junction had 5 bases not matched to a gene; V was cut back by 4 bases and J by 2 bases. This CDR3 has 15 residues. CDR1 MNHEY and CDR2 SVGEGT come from the germline V gene.

The V gene is TRBV11-2, the J gene TRBJ2-2, with a possible D match to TRBD1 (5 bases). This CDR3 comprises 19 residues. The V gene lost 0 bases and the J gene lost 1 base, with 18 bases spanning the gap. Per germline, CDR1 SGHAT and CDR2 FQNNGV. The CDR3 DNA reads TGTGCCAGCAGCTTAGATTTTTTGATCCAGGGTGGGAACACCGGGGAGCTGTTTTTT. It yields the protein CASSLDFLIQGGNTGELFF.

This clonotype was seen at least ten times. The V call is TRBV10-1, the J call TRBJ2-7, with D perhaps matching TRBD1 or TRBD2 (5 bases each). V was trimmed by 8 bases and J by 4 bases, leaving 12 bases between them. This CDR3 is 12 amino acids long. Germline assignment: CDR1 WNHNN and CDR2 SYGVQD (reference sequence). The CDR3 DNA reads as TGCGCCAGCGGTACGGGACCTTACGAGCAGTACGTC. Its translation: CASGTGPYEQYV.

The table lists this clonotype with many counts. CDR3 sequence: CASSGGKNNEQFF. CDR3 coding DNA: TGTGCCAGCAGTGGGGGGAAGAACAATGAGCAGTTCTTC. The chain combines TRBV2 with TRBJ2-1; tentatively, D is TRBD1 or TRBD2 (5 bases each). The CDR3 length is 13 residues. Germline loops: CDR1 SNHLY, CDR2 FYNNEI. The V end lost 4 bases, the J end lost 5 bases, and 9 bases lay between the germline ends.

This clonotype showed up many times. V usage is TRBV12-3 or TRBV12-4 and J usage is TRBJ2-6, with 7 bases lining up with TRBD1. The ends lost 5 bases at V and 0 bases at J; junction bases unmatched: 7. The CDR3 runs to 17 residues. CDR3 bases: TGTGCCAGCAGTCCCAGACAGGGTTACTCTGGGGCCAACGTCCTGACTTTC. The encoded protein is CASSPRQGYSGANVLTF.

This clonotype appeared a few times. The CDR3 spells CASSQEVGLPLLYEQYF. CDR3 DNA: TGCGCCAGCAGCCAAGAGGTCGGTCTACCCCTACTCTACGAGCAGTACTTC. The rearrangement links TRBV4-3 to TRBJ2-7; D uncertain. V was clipped by 0 bases and J by 3 bases, with 18 bases between them. Germline V lookup: CDR1 LGHNA, CDR2 YSLEER. This CDR3 has 17 amino acids.

The chain uses TRBV28 and TRBJ1-5; TRBD1 matches at 8 bases. This CDR3 region has 19 residues. From germline, CDR1 is MDHEN and CDR2 SYDVKM. Trimming took 4 bases from V and 0 from J; bases not matched to a gene: 14. This CDR3 reads CASSSVPTGGLYSNQPQHF. For the CDR3, the DNA is TGTGCCAGCAGTTCTGTCCCCACAGGGGGACTCTATAGCAATCAGCCCCAGCATTTT.

On this clonotype: The junction shows a germline mismatch at one end, possibly a read error. J is TRBJ2-1 and V is TRBV7-2, with 8 bases identical to TRBD2. CDR3 length: 17 amino acids. From germline, CDR1 is SGHTA and CDR2 FQGNSA. Written as DNA, the CDR3 is TGTGCCAGCAGCTTATCCCCCCCGGGGGGGGCCTATAATGAGCAGTTCTTC. Residues: CASSLSPPGGAYNEQFF.